This T cell receptor (beta chain) was recorded in a study of cytomegalovirus exposure and HLA in healthy donors. CDR1 and CDR2 from the germline V gene are SGHTA and FQGTGA. The CDR3 totals 15 residues. V was shortened by 3 bases and J by 5 bases, with 16 bases between the two germline ends. Notes on the study in general: In a later analysis, compared with equally common non-associated chains, HLA-associated beta chains were more expanded.

13 Jbeta primers and 60 Vbeta primers were used for the PCR. Original handling: In a later analysis, of about 80 million unique beta chains, about 11 million appeared in at least two donors. This table comes from immunoSEQ multiplex PCR, and its TCRdb copy is limited to in-frame clones, with some not included. V, J and clone size are those of that table, while D and trimming were read from the DNA. The sample carries approximately 160,000 clones, around 85% recorded once. Turning to this clone: The antigen is not known.

This chain uses TRBV7-3 with TRBJ1-1, with D possibly TRBD1 on 6 matching bases. This clonotype was sampled from a man in his fifties or sixties in good health and CMV-seropositive. The specimen was PBMCs. Here the CDR3 DNA reads TGTGCCAGCAGCTTGGGGGCAGTTGAAGGTACTGAAGCTTTCTTT. Protein: CASSLGAVEGTEAFF.